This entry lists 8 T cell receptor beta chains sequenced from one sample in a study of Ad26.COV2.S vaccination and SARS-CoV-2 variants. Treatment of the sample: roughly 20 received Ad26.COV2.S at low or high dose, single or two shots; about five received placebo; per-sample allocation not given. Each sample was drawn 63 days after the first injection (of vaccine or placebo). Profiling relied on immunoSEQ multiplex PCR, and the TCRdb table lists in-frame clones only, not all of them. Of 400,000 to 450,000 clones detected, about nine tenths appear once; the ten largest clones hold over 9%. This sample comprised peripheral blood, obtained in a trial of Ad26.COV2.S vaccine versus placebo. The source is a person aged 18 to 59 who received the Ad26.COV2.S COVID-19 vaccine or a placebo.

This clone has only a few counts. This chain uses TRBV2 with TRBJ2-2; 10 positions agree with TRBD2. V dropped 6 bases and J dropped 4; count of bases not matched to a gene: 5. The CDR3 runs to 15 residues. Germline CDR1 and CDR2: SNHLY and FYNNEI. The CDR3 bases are TGTGCCAGCAGAAAGCGGGAGGGCTCCACCGGGGAGCTGTTTTTT. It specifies CASRKREGSTGELFF.

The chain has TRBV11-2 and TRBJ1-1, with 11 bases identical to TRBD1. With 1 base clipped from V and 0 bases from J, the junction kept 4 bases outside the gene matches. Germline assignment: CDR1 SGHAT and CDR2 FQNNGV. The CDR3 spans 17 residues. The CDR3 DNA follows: TGTGCCAGCAGCTTAGGGACAGGGGGCCTCATGAACACTGAAGCTTTCTTT. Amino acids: CASSLGTGGLMNTEAFF.

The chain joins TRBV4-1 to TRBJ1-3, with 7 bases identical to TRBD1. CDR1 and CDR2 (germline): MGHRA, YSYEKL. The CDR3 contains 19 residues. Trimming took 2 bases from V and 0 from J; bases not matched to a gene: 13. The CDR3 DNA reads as TGCGCCAGCAGCCAATCGAGACAGGGTGGGATCCACTCTGGAAACACCATATATTTT. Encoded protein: CASSQSRQGGIHSGNTIYF.

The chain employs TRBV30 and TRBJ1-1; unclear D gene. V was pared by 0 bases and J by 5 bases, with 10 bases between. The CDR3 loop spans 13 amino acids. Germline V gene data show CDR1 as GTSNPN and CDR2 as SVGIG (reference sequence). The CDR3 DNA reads TGTGCCTGGAGTGTATCCGTGGGGACTGAAGCTTTCTTT. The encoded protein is CAWSVSVGTEAFF. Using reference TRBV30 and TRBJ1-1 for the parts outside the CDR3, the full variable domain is SQTIHQWPATLVQPVGSPLSLECTVEGTSNPNLYWYRQAAGRGLQLLFYSVGIGQISSEVPQNLSASRPQDRQFILSSKKLLLSDSGFYLCAWSVSVGTEAFFGQGTRLTVV.

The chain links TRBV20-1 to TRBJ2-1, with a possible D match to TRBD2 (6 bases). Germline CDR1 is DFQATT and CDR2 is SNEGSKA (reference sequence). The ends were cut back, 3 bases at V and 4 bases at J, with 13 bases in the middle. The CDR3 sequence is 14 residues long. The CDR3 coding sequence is TGCAGTGCTAGTCTAGCGCGACGATACAATGAGCAGTTCTTC. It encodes CSASLARRYNEQFF.

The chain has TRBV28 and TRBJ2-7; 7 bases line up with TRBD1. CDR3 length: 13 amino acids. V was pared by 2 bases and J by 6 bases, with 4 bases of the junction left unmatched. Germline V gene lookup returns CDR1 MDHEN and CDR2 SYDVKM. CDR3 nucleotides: TGTGCCAGCAGTTTAAGTGCAGGGGGCGAGCAGTACTTC. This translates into CASSLSAGGEQYF.

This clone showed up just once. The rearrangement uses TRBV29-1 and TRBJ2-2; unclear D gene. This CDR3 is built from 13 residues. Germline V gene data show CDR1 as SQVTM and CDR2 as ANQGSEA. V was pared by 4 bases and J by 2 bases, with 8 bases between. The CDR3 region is CSVGLTNTGELFF. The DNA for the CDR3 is TGCAGCGTTGGCCTTACTAACACCGGGGAGCTGTTTTTT.

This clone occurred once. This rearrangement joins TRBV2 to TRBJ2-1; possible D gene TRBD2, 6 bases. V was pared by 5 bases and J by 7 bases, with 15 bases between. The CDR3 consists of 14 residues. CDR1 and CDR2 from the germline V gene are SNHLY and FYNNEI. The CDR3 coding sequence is TGTGCCAGCAGTTATCGCGCGGGGCGGAATGAGCAGTTCTTC. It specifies CASSYRAGRNEQFF.